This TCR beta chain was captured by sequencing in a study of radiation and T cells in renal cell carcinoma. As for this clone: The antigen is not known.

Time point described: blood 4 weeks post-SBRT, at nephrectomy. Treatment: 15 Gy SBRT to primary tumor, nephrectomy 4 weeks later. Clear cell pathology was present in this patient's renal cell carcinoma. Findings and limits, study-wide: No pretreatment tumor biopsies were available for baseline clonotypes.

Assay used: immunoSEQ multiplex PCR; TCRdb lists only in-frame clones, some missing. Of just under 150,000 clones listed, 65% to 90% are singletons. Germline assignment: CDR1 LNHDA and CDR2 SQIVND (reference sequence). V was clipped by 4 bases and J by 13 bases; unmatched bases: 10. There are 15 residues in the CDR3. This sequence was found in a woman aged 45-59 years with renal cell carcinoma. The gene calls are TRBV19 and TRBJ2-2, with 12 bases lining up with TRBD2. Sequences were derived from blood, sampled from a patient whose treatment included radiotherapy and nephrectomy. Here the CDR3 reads CASSSLAGGPSLLFF. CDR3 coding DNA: TGTGCCAGTAGTAGCCTAGCGGGAGGGCCCTCGTTGCTGTTTTTT.